This TCR beta chain was documented in a study of blood T cell repertoires in COVID-19. The CDR3 contains 14 residues. The V gene's germline CDR1 is SGHRS and CDR2 YFSETQ. Trimming removed 1 base at V and 5 bases at J, with 13 bases between. Under the authors' procedure: Estimation of nucleated cell counts relied on the amplification of reference gene primers. Assay used: immunoSEQ multiplex PCR; TCRdb lists only in-frame clones, some missing. The DNA gave D and trimming, while V, J and clone size come from that table. The sample records about 130,000 clones, around 80% being singletons. Source material: PBMCs or T cells enriched from blood (not recorded which). The chain combines TRBV5-1 with TRBJ2-7; a possible D gene is TRBD2 (7 bases). The TCR sequence derives from a woman aged 50 to 60 who had recovered from COVID-19. This CDR3 reads CASSLFGGANEQYF. The CDR3 DNA follows: TGCGCCAGCAGCTTGTTTGGGGGGGCCAACGAGCAGTACTTC.